The 10 T cell receptor beta chains below all came from one sample that was sequenced in a study of cytomegalovirus exposure and HLA in healthy donors (dated by TCRdb to 2017 to 2019). The protocol used for the library was the immunoSEQ multiplex PCR assay. For the multiplex PCR, a mixture combining 60 forward primers for TCR Vbeta segments and 13 reverse primers for TCR Jbeta segments was used. TCRdb retrieved this table from immuneACCESS and kept in-frame rearrangements only. Not all clones are present; in checked studies, unresolved V genes account for under half, and no reason is known for the remainder. For this sample there are roughly 72,000 clones; roughly three quarters appear just once. Of the sample, 20% to 25% falls within the top ten clones. The sample was PBMCs. These receptor sequences come from a woman aged 40-49 years in good health and CMV-seropositive.

The chain couples TRBV7-9 to TRBJ2-1; TRBD1 is a possible D gene (6 bases). Trimming left V 2 bases short and J 4 bases short, with 18 bases between. The germline CDR1 and CDR2 sequences are SEHNR and FQNEAQ (reference sequence). This CDR3 has 17 residues. The CDR3 DNA follows: TGTGCCAGCAGCTTACCCCAGGGGAGTTACCTTTACAATGAGCAGTTCTTC. Protein: CASSLPQGSYLYNEQFF. The whole variable domain, remainder taken from reference TRBV7-9 and TRBJ2-1, is DTGVSQNPRHKITKRGQNVTFRCDPISEHNRLYWYRQTLGQGPEFLTYFQNEAQLEKSRLLSDRFSAERPKGSFSTLEIQRTEQGDSAMYLCASSLPQGSYLYNEQFFGPGTRLTVL.

The chain is built from TRBV4-1 and TRBJ2-5, with D possibly being TRBD2 (6 bases). V dropped 2 bases and J dropped 4 bases, with 14 bases sitting between them. Germline V gives CDR1 MGHRA, CDR2 YSYEKL. The CDR3 totals 15 residues. CDR3 in DNA: TGCGCCAGCAGCCAACCGGGGACTGGGGGAGAGACCCAGTACTTC. Residues: CASSQPGTGGETQYF.

This clone has just a few counts. CDR3 DNA: TGTGCCAGCAGTTACTCCGGGACAGGGGTAAACGAGCAGTACTTC. Residues: CASSYSGTGVNEQYF. V gene TRBV6-5 combines with J gene TRBJ2-7; TRBD1 agrees at 10 bases. The junction had 4 bases not matched to a gene; V was cut back by 0 bases and J by 5 bases. Germline CDR1 MNHEY, CDR2 SVGAGI. This CDR3 comprises 15 residues.

This clone was counted only a few times. V and J are TRBV6-1 and TRBJ1-5; D is ambiguous. V lost 2 bases and J 5 bases, leaving 16 bases between the germline ends. This CDR3 region has 16 residues. Per germline, CDR1 MNHNS and CDR2 SASEGT. CDR3 DNA: TGTGCCAGCAGTGAACGTGGTGCAGTCCCCCATCAGCCCCAGCATTTT. This gives the protein CASSERGAVPHQPQHF.

The chain is built from TRBV6-5 and TRBJ2-7; 7 positions agree with TRBD1. Germline CDR1 and CDR2: MNHEY and SVGAGI. The CDR3 length is 14 residues. The ends lost 6 bases at V and 2 bases at J; junction bases unmatched: 7. CDR3 nucleotides: TGTGCCAGCAGCAACAGGGACAGAACCTACGAGCAGTACTTC. This gives the protein CASSNRDRTYEQYF.

The genes are TRBV7-9 and TRBJ1-1; D remains unclear. Germline CDR1 reads SEHNR; CDR2 reads FQNEAQ (reference sequence). Trimming left V 1 base short and J 1 base short, with 7 bases between. CDR3 size: 14 residues. CDR3 residues: CASSLVSGNTEAFF. Written as DNA, the CDR3 is TGTGCCAGCAGCTTAGTGTCAGGGAACACTGAAGCTTTCTTT. Variable domain in full (rest from reference TRBV7-9 and TRBJ1-1): DTGVSQNPRHKITKRGQNVTFRCDPISEHNRLYWYRQTLGQGPEFLTYFQNEAQLEKSRLLSDRFSAERPKGSFSTLEIQRTEQGDSAMYLCASSLVSGNTEAFFGQGTRLTVV.

This chain joins TRBV7-9 and TRBJ1-5; D possibly corresponds to TRBD1 (6 bases). Germline V gene sequence: CDR1 SEHNR, CDR2 FQNEAQ (reference sequence). The CDR3 length is 14 residues. V dropped 1 base and J dropped 3 bases, with 7 bases sitting between them. Here the CDR3 reads CASSLGQANQPQHF. The CDR3 DNA reads TGTGCCAGCAGCTTAGGACAGGCCAATCAGCCCCAGCATTTT.

This rearrangement joins TRBV7-9 to TRBJ2-1, with 13 bases that match TRBD2. Per germline, CDR1 SEHNR and CDR2 FQNEAQ (reference sequence). V shed 5 bases and J 3 bases; nucleotides not matched to a gene: 1. CDR3 length: 15 residues. The CDR3 nucleotides read TGTGCCAGCAGCCGGACTAGCGGGGGCTACAATGAGCAGTTCTTC. This gives the protein CASSRTSGGYNEQFF.

The CDR3 here is CAWSPQSETQYF. CDR3 nucleotides: TGTGCCTGGAGCCCACAATCTGAGACCCAGTACTTC. The chain carries TRBV30 and TRBJ2-5; D not certain. The CDR3 loop spans 12 amino acids. The germline V and J ends were trimmed by 3 bases and 5 bases, with 10 bases remaining between them. Looked up from germline, CDR1 is GTSNPN and CDR2 is SVGIG (reference sequence).

The V call is TRBV29-1, the J call TRBJ2-5; TRBD2 aligns across 7 bases. V lost 7 bases, J lost 2 bases, and 10 bases stayed unmatched. CDR1 SQVTM and CDR2 ANQGSEA come from the germline V gene. This CDR3 comprises 14 residues. CDR3 DNA: TGCAGCGCCCGTAGGGGAGCGGGGCAAGAGACCCAGTACTTC. Residues: CSARRGAGQETQYF.